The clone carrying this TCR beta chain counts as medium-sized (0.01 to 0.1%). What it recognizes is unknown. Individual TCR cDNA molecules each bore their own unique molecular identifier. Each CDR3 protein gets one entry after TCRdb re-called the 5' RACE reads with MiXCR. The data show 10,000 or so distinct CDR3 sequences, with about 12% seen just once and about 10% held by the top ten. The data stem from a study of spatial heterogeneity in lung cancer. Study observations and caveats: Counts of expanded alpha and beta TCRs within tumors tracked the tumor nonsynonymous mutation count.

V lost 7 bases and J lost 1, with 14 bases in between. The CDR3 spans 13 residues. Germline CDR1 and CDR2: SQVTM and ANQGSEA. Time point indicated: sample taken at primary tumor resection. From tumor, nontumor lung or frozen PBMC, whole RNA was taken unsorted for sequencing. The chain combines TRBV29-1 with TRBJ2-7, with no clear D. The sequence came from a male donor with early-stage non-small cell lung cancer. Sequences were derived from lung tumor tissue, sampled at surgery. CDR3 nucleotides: TGCAGCGCTCGGACGTCCGAGTCCTACGAGCAGTACTTC. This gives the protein CSARTSESYEQYF.